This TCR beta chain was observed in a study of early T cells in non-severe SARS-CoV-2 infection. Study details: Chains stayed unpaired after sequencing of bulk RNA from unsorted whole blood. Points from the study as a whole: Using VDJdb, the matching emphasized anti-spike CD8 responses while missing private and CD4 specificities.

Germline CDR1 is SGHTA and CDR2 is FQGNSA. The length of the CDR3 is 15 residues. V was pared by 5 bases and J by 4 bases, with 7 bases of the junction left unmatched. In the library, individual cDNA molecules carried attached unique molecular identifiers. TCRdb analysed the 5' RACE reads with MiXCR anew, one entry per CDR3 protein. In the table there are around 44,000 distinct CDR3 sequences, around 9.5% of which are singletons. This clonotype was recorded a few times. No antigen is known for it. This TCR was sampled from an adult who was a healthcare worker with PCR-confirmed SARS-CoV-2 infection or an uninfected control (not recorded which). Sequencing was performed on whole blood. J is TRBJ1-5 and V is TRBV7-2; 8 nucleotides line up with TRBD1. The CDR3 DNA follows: TGTGCCAGCAGCCCCGACAGGGGCAGGAATCAGCCCCAGCATTTT. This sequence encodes CASSPDRGRNQPQHF.